This T cell receptor beta chain was sequenced in a study of cytomegalovirus exposure and HLA in healthy donors. CDR3 length: 15 residues. Trimming stripped 8 bases from V and 1 base from J, with 17 bases between. CDR1 SNHLY and CDR2 FYNNEI come from the germline V gene. Produced via immunoSEQ multiplex PCR; TCRdb's table is partial and in-frame only. The table lists 260,000 or so clones, approximately 88% of them singletons. The chain couples TRBV2 to TRBJ2-5; a weak D match, TRBD2 (5 bases). This receptor was obtained from a woman between 18 and 29 years old in good health and CMV-seronegative. The sequenced sample consisted of PBMCs. The CDR3 bases are TGTGCCAGCGGGAGAGGGTCGCGGGCCCAAGAGACCCAGTACTTC. Translation gives CASGRGSRAQETQYF.